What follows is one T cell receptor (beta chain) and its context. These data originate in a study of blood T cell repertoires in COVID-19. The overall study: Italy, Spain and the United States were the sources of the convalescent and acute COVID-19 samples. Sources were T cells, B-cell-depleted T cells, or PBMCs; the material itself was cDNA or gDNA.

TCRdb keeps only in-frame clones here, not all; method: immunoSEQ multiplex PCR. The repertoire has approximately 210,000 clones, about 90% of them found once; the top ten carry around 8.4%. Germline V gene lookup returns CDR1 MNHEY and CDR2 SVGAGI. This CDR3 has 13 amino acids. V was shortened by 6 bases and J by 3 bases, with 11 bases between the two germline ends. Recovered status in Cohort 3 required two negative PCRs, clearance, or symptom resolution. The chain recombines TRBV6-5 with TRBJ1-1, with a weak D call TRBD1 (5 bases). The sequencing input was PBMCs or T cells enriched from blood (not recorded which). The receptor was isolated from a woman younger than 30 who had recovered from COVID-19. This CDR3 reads CASREGGDTEAFF. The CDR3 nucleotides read TGTGCCAGCAGGGAGGGAGGGGACACTGAAGCTTTCTTT.